This T cell receptor beta chain was identified during a study of blood T cell repertoires in COVID-19. In the study overall: The origin of the acute and convalescent COVID-19 samples was the United States, Italy and Spain. Nucleic acid was either cDNA or gDNA, and it came from T cells, B-cell-depleted T cells, or PBMCs.

In the source study's methods: Estimated nucleated cell counts came from reference gene primer amplification. Measured with immunoSEQ multiplex PCR; TCRdb has only the in-frame clones, and not every one. That table supplies the V and J calls and clone size; D and trimming were determined from the DNA. The data hold just under 55,000 clones, with 90% to 95% observed a single time. CDR1 is LGHDT and CDR2 is YNNKEL in the germline V gene (reference sequence). The length of the CDR3 is 14 residues. Trimming stripped 8 bases from V and 2 bases from J, with 15 bases between. The receptor was isolated from a man between 45 and 60 years old with acute or convalescent COVID-19. Source material: peripheral blood. The V and J genes are TRBV3-1 (or the pseudogene TRBV3-2) and TRBJ1-2; possible D gene TRBD1, 6 bases. CDR3 region: CASAAEGGNYGYTF. The CDR3 region has the DNA TGTGCCAGCGCAGCAGAGGGGGGGAACTATGGCTACACCTTC.